This T cell receptor (beta chain) derives from a study of tissue T cells after allogeneic stem cell transplantation. The sample holds a few counts of this clone. After removal of 6 bases from V and 6 bases from J, the junction contained 13 bases not matched to a gene. The CDR3 is made up of 16 amino acids. Germline-derived CDR1 and CDR2 are SGHTA and FQGNSA. This table comes from immunoSEQ multiplex PCR, and its TCRdb copy is limited to in-frame clones, with some not included. The profile shows 2,500 to 3,500 clones, about 64% of them singletons. Adult allogeneic hematopoietic cell transplant recipients with steroid-refractory graft-versus-host disease were prospectively enrolled for research autopsy.

This chain joins TRBV7-2 and TRBJ1-1, with 10 bases aligning to TRBD1. This clonotype originated in a male patient at least 60 years old with steroid-refractory graft-versus-host disease after an allogeneic stem cell transplant. A subset of T cells may come from the graft donor. The sequencing used descending colon tissue, collected at autopsy. The CDR3 coding sequence is TGTGCCAGCAGGTCTTGGGTAGGGACAGGGGCCCCTGAAGCTTTCTTT. As protein: CASRSWVGTGAPEAFF.